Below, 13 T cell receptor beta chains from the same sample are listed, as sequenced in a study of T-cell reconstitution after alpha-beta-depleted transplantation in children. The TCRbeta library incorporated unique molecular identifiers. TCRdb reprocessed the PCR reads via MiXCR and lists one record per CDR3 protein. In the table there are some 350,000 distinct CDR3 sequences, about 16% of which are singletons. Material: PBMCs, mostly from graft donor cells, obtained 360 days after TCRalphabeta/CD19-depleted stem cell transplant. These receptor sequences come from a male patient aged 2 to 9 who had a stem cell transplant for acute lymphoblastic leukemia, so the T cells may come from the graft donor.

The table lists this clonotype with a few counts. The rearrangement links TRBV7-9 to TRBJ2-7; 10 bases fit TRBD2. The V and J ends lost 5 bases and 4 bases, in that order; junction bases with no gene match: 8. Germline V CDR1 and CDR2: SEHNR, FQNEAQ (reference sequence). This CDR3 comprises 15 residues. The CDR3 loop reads CASSPIAGGKYEQYF. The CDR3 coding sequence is TGTGCCAGCAGCCCCATAGCGGGAGGAAAGTACGAGCAGTACTTC.

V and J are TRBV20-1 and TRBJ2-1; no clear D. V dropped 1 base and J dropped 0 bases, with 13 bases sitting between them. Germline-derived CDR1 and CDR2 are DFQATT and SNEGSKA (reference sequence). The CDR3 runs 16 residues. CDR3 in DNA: TGCAGTGCTAGAGTCCGCTGGGCCTCCTCCTACAATGAGCAGTTCTTC. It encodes CSARVRWASSYNEQFF.

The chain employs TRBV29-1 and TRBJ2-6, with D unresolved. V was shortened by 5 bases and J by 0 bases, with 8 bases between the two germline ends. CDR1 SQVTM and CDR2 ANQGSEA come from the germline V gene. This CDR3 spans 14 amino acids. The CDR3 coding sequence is TGCAGCGTTCAATGGCGCTCTGGGGCCAACGTCCTGACTTTC. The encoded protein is CSVQWRSGANVLTF.

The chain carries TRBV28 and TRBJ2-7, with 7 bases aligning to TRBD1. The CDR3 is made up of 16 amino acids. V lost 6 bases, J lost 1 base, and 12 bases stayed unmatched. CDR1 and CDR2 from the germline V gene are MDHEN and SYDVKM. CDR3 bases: TGTGCCAGCAGACCACCTGGGACAGCCGTTTCCTACGAGCAGTACTTC. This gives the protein CASRPPGTAVSYEQYF.

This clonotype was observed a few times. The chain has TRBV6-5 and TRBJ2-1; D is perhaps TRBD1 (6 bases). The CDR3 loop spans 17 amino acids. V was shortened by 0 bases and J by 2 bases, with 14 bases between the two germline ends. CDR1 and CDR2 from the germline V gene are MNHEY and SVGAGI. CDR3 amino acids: CASSYSNSQGPYNEQFF. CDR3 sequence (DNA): TGTGCCAGCAGTTACTCGAACAGTCAGGGGCCCTACAATGAGCAGTTCTTC.

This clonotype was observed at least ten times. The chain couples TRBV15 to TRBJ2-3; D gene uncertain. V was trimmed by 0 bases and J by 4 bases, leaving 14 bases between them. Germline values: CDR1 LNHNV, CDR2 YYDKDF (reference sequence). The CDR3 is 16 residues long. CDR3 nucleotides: TGTGCCACCAGCAGAGATTTGGGAATTGGTGCAGATACGCAGTATTTT. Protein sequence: CATSRDLGIGADTQYF.

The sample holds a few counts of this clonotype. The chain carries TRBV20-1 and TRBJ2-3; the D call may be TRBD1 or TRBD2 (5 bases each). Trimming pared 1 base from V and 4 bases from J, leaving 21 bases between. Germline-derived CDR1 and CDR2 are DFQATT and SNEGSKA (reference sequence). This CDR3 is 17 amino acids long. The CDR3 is CSARVRRDQLTSDTQYF. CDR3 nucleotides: TGCAGTGCTAGAGTTCGCAGGGACCAGCTAACCTCAGATACGCAGTATTTT.

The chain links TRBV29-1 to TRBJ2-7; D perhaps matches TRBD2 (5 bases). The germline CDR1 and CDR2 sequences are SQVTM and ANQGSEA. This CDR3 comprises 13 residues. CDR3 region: CGSTRGHSYEQYF. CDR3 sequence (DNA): TGCGGGAGTACGCGCGGCCACTCCTACGAGCAGTACTTC.

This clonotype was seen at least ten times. This chain's CDR3 is CASSLDPTGSGVNEQFF. The CDR3 bases are TGTGCCAGCAGCTTAGACCCAACAGGGAGTGGCGTGAATGAGCAGTTCTTC. The rearrangement uses TRBV11-2 and TRBJ2-1; D is perhaps TRBD1 (6 bases). The CDR3 runs 17 residues. V gave up 0 bases and J gave up 7 bases, with 19 bases separating them. CDR1 and CDR2 (germline): SGHAT, FQNNGV. The full variable domain, in which reference TRBV11-2 and TRBJ2-1 provide the parts outside the CDR3, is EAGVAQSPRYKIIEKRQSVAFWCNPISGHATLYWYQQILGQGPKLLIQFQNNGVVDDSQLPKDRFSAERLKGVDSTLKIQPAKLEDSAVYLCASSLDPTGSGVNEQFFGPGTRLTVL.

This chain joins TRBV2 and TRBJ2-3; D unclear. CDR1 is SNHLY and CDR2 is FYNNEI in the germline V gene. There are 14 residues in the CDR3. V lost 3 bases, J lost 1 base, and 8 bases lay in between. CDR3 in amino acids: CASSESSGTDTQYF. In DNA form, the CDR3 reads TGTGCCAGCAGTGAGTCATCCGGCACAGATACGCAGTATTTT.

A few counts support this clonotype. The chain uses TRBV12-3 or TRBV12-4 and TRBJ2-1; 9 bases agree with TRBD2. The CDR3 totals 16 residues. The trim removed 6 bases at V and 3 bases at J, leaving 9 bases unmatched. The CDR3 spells CASSPGTSLNYNEQFF. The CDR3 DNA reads TGTGCCAGCAGCCCCGGGACTAGCTTAAACTACAATGAGCAGTTCTTC.

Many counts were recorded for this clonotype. CDR3 coding DNA: TGCGCCAGCAGCCAAGATCCCAGCGGGAGCTACACAGATACGCAGTATTTT. This sequence encodes CASSQDPSGSYTDTQYF. This chain connects TRBV4-1 to TRBJ2-3; 8 positions match TRBD2. Germline-derived CDR1 and CDR2 are MGHRA and YSYEKL. The V and J ends lost 0 bases and 2 bases, in that order; junction bases with no gene match: 7. The CDR3 is 17 amino acids.

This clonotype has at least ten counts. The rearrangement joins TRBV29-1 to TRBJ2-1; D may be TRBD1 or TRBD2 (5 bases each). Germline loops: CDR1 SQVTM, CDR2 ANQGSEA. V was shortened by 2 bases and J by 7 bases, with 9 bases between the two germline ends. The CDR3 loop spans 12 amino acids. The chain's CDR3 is CSVEPGGNEQFF. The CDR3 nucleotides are TGCAGCGTTGAACCTGGGGGTAATGAGCAGTTCTTC.